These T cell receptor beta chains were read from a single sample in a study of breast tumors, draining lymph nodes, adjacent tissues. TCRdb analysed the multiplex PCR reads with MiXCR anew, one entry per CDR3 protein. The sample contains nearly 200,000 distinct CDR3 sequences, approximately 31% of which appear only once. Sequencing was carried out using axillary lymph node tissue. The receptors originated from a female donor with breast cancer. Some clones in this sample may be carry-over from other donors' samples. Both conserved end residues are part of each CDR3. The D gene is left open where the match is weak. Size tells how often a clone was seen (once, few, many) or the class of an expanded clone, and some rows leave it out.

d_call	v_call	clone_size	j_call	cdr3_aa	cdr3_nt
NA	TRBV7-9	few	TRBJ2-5	CACSSRLGGAGIKQTQYF	TGTGCCTGCAGCTCCCGGCTGGGGGGGGCGGGAATCAAACAGACCCAGTACTTC
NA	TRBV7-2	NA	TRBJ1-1	CASSEGPNTEAFF	TGTGCCAGCAGCGAAGGACCGAACACTGAAGCTTTCTTT
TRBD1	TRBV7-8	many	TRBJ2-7	CASSPRTGEQYF	TGTGCCAGCAGCCCAAGGACAGGCGAGCAGTACTTC
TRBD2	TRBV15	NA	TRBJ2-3	CATSSGLAGDTDTQYF	TGTGCCACCAGCAGTGGACTAGCGGGGGACACAGATACGCAGTATTTT
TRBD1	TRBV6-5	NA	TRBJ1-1	CASRGQVKNTEAFF	TGTGCCAGCAGGGGACAGGTTAAGAACACTGAAGCTTTCTTT
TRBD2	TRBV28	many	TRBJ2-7	CASSLTREDYEQYF	TGTGCCAGCAGTTTAACGCGGGAGGACTACGAGCAGTACTTC
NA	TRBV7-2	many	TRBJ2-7	CASSSSAGARYEQYF	TGTGCCAGCAGCTCCTCGGCGGGGGCAAGGTACGAGCAGTACTTC
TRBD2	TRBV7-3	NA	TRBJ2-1	CASSLKGLAGAVSEQFF	TGTGCCAGCAGCTTAAAGGGACTAGCGGGAGCCGTCTCTGAGCAGTTCTTC
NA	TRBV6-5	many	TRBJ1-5	CASSYGQFNQPQHF	TGTGCCAGCAGTTACGGGCAGTTCAATCAGCCCCAGCATTTT
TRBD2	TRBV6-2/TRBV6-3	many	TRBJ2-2	CASSGTSVNTGELFF	TGTGCCAGCTCCGGGACTAGCGTAAACACCGGGGAGCTGTTTTTT
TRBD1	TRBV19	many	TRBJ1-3	CASSAGTAGNTIYF	TGTGCCAGTAGTGCCGGGACAGCCGGAAACACCATATATTTT
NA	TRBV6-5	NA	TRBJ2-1	CASSWGRALASYNEQFF	TGTGCCAGCAGTTGGGGCAGAGCCCTCGCGTCCTACAATGAGCAGTTCTTC
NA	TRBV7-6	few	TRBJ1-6	CASSPQTGGNSPLHF	TGTGCCAGCAGCCCCCAGACAGGAGGAAATTCACCCCTCCACTTT
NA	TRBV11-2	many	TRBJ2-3	CASSFIGTSTDTQYF	TGTGCCAGCAGCTTCATTGGGACTAGCACAGATACGCAGTATTTT
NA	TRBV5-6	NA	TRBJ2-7	CASLDGSYEQYF	TGTGCCAGCTTGGACGGGAGTTACGAGCAGTACTTC
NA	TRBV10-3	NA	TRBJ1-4	CAISETLRGEKLFF	TGTGCCATCAGTGAGACCCTGAGGGGCGAAAAACTGTTTTTT
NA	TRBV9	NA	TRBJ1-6	CACSVGGKVGRSPLHF	TGTGCCTGCAGCGTAGGGGGGAAGGTTGGCCGTTCACCCCTCCACTTT
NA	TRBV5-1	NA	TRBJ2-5	CASSPGGAQETQYF	TGCGCCAGCAGCCCCGGAGGGGCCCAAGAGACCCAGTACTTC
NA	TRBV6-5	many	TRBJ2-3	CASKGALETDTQYF	TGTGCCAGCAAGGGCGCACTAGAAACAGATACGCAGTATTTT
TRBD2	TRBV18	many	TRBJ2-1	CASSSVAGKGDEQFF	TGTGCCAGCTCATCCGTAGCGGGAAAAGGCGATGAGCAGTTCTTC
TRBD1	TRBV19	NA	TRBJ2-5	CASSKGAVETRYF	TGTGCCAGTAGTAAGGGGGCAGTGGAGACCCGGTACTTC
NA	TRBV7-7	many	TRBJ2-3	CASSLETSSDTQYF	TGTGCTAGCAGCCTAGAGACTAGTTCAGATACGCAGTATTTT
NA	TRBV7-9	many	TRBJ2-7	CASSSTSLSYEQYF	TGTGCCAGCAGCTCCACCTCCCTCTCCTACGAGCAGTACTTC
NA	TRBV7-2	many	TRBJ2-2	CASSTGATNTGELFF	TGTGCCAGCAGCACTGGGGCAACGAACACCGGGGAGCTGTTTTTT
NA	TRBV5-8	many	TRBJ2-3	CASSFPGGQGTDTQYF	TGTGCCAGCAGCTTCCCCGGGGGGCAGGGAACAGATACGCAGTATTTT
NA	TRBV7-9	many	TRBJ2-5	CASSLGAEQETQYF	TGTGCCAGCAGCTTGGGCGCGGAGCAAGAGACCCAGTACTTC
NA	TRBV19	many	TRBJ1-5	CASSTLDSRNQPQHF	TGTGCCAGTAGTACCCTTGACAGCCGAAATCAGCCCCAGCATTTT
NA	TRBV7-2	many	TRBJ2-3	CASSPPTGSTQYF	TGTGCCAGCAGCCCACCGACAGGTTCCACGCAGTATTTT
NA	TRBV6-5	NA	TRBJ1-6	CASSHSPVRLPLHF	TGTGCCAGCAGTCACTCCCCTGTCAGACTCCCCCTCCACTTT
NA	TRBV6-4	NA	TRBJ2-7	CASSHSGPLYEQYF	TGTGCCAGCAGTCACTCCGGACCTCTCTACGAGCAGTACTTC
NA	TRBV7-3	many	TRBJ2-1	CASSPAGSNEQFF	TGTGCCAGCAGCCCCGCGGGGTCCAATGAGCAGTTCTTC
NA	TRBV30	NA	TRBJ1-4	CGWGETNEKLFF	TGTGGGTGGGGCGAGACTAATGAAAAACTGTTTTTT
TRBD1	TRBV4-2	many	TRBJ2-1	CASSQDPGQGTPQFF	TGTGCCAGCAGCCAAGATCCGGGACAGGGAACCCCGCAGTTCTTC
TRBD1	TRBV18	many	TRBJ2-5	CASSPGQGRETQYF	TGTGCCAGCTCACCGGGACAGGGGAGGGAGACCCAGTACTTC
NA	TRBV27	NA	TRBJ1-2	CASRWAGTEYGYTF	TGTGCCAGCAGGTGGGCAGGGACGGAATATGGCTACACCTTC
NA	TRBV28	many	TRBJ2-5	CASSSQGIETQYF	TGTGCCAGCAGTTCTCAGGGAATAGAGACCCAGTACTTC
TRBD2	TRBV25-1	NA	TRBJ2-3	CASSQLLLAGGTDTQYF	TGTGCCAGCAGCCAGCTCCTCCTAGCGGGGGGCACAGATACGCAGTATTTT
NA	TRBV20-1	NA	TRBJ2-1	CSARTGNSYTGQFF	TGCAGTGCCCGCACAGGAAACTCCTACACTGGGCAGTTCTTC
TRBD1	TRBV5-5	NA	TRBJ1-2	CASSLEFLGQGANYGYTF	TGTGCCAGCAGCTTGGAATTTTTGGGACAGGGCGCTAACTATGGCTACACCTTC
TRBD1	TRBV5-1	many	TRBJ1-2	CASSLGTTTGGFSGYTF	TGCGCCAGCAGCTTAGGGACCACGACAGGGGGCTTCTCTGGCTACACCTTC
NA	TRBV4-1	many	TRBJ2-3	CASSQDRAAPDTQYF	TGCGCCAGCAGCCAAGATAGAGCGGCGCCAGATACGCAGTATTTT
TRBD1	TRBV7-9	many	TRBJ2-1	CASSLGRQGARDNEQFF	TGTGCCAGCAGCTTAGGGAGACAGGGGGCGCGGGACAATGAGCAGTTCTTC
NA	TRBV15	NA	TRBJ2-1	CATSTYYNEQFF	TGTGCCACCAGCACCTACTACAATGAGCAGTTCTTC
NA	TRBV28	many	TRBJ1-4	CASSLGGGKNEKLFF	TGTGCCAGCAGTTTAGGAGGGGGGAAGAATGAAAAACTGTTTTTT
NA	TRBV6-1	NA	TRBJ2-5	CASTYGHQETQYF	TGTGCCAGCACCTACGGGCACCAAGAGACCCAGTACTTC